The text below deals with one T cell receptor beta chain. Its antigen is not known. Indicated treatment: roughly 10-day PBMC culture with coronavirus spike peptide pools or control peptides (ViraFEST assay). Positive PCR tests dated from March to December 2020, predating US Alpha, Beta and Delta variants. This sample is part of a study of vaccination and CD4 T cells after COVID-19. For the study at large: Between diagnosis and the drawing of post-COVID samples lay a median roughly 94 days (range 35 to 161).

Unmatched junction bases numbered 6, after V lost 2 bases and J lost 5 bases. This CDR3 is built from 15 residues. The germline V gene has CDR1 MDHEN and CDR2 SYDVKM. The Oncomine TCR Beta short-read assay sequenced DNA from cultured CD4+ T cells. TCRdb re-called the PCR reads with MiXCR, one entry per CDR3 protein. The table has fewer than 15,000 distinct CDR3 sequences, about a third seen once. Sequences were obtained from CD4+ T cells from blood, cultured in vitro. The J gene is TRBJ2-1, the V gene TRBV28; 7 bases agree with TRBD2. The sequence was obtained from a human donor who had recovered from COVID-19. The DNA for the CDR3 is TGTGCCAGCAGTTTAGGCGGCGGGACTAACAATGAGCAGTTCTTC. Amino acid sequence: CASSLGGGTNNEQFF.